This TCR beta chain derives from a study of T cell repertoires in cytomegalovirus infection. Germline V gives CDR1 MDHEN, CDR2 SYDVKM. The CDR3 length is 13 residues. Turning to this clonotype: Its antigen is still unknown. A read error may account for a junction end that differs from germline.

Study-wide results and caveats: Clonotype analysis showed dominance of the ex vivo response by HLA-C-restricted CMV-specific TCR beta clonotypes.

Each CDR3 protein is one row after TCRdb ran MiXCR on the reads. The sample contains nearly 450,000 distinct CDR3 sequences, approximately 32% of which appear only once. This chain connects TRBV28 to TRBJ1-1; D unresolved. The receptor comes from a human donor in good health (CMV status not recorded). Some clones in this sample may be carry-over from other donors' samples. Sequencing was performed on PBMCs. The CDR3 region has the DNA TGTGCCAGCAGTTTAATGGTCGACACTGAAGCTTGCTTT. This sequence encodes CASSLMVDTEACF.